This TCR beta chain was sequenced for a study of shared clonotypes between healthy human individuals. This clone was observed a few times. CDR3 length equals 13 residues. Deletions cut 8 bases from V and 1 base from J, with 11 bases between. Germline values: CDR1 ENHRY, CDR2 SYGVKD. Execution of the assay was at deep level. Authors' processing steps: ImmunoSEQ output lacked quality scores and full-length reads, limiting matched filtering. Here immunoSEQ multiplex PCR was the method, and the copy in TCRdb shows in-frame clones only, minus some. That table is the source of V, J and clone size, and D and trimming were worked out from the DNA. The sample records more than 450,000 clones, 70% to 80% being singletons. Caucasian adults living in Nashville, Tennessee, provided all samples. For unsorted samples, genomic DNA was extracted from around 95 million PBMCs.

The rearrangement joins TRBV10-3 to TRBJ1-1, with D perhaps matching TRBD1 (5 bases). The receptor was derived from a woman aged 40 to 50 in good health. Some clones in this sample may be carry-over from other donors' samples. Material for sequencing was PBMCs. The CDR3 spells CAIHEGPNTEAFF. The DNA for the CDR3 is TGTGCCATCCATGAGGGGCCGAACACTGAAGCTTTCTTT.